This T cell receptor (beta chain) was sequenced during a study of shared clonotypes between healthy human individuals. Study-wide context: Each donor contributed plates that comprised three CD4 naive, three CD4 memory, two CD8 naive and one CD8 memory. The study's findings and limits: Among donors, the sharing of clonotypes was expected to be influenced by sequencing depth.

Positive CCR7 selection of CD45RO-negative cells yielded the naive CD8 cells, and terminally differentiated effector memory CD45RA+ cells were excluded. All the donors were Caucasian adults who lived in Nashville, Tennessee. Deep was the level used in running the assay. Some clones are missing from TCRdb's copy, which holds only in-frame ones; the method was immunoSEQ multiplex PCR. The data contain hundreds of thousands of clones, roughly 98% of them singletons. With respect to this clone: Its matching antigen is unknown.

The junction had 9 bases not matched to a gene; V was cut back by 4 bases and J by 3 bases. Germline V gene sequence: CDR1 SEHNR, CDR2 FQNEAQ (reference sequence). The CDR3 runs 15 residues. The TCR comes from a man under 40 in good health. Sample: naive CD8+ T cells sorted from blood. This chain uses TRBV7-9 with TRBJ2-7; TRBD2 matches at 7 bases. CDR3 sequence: CASSSPGGAGYEQYF. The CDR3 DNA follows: TGTGCCAGCAGCTCTCCGGGAGGAGCGGGCTACGAGCAGTACTTC. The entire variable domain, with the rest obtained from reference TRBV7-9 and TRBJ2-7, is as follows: DTGVSQNPRHKITKRGQNVTFRCDPISEHNRLYWYRQTLGQGPEFLTYFQNEAQLEKSRLLSDRFSAERPKGSFSTLEIQRTEQGDSAMYLCASSSPGGAGYEQYFGPGTRLTVT.